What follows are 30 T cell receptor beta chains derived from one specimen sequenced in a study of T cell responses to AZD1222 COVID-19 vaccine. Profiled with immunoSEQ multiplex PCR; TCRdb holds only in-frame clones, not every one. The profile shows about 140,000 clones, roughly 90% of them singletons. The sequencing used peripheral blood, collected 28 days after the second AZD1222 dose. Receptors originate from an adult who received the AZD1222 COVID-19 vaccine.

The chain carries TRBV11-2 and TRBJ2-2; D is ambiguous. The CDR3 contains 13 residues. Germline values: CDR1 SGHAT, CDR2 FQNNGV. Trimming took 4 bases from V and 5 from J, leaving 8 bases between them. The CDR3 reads CASSSALTGELFF. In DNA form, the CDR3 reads TGTGCCAGCAGCTCAGCTCTAACCGGGGAGCTGTTTTTT.

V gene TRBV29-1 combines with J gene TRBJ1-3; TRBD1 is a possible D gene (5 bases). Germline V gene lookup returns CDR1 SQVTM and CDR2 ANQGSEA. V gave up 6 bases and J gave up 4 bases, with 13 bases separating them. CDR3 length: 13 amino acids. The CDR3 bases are TGCAGCGTCCAGGGCGGGCAAGGAAACACCATATATTTT. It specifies CSVQGGQGNTIYF.

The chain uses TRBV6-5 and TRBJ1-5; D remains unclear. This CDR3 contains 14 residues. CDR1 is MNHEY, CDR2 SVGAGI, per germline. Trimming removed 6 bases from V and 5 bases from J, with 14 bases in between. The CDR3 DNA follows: TGTGCCAGCAGCCCAATCAATTGGGATCAGCCCCAGCATTTT. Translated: CASSPINWDQPQHF.

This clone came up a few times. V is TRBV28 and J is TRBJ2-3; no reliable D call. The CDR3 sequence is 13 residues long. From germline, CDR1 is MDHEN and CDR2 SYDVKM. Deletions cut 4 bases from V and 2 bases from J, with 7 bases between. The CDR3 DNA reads TGTGCCAGCAGTTCTCCCCCCACAGATACGCAGTATTTT. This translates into CASSSPPTDTQYF.

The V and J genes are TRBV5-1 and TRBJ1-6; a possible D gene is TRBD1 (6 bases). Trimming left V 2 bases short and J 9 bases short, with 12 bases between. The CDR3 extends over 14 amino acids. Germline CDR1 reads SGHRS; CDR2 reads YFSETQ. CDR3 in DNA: TGCGCCAGCAGCTTCTCGGGGGCTGGTTCACCCCTCCACTTT. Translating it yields CASSFSGAGSPLHF. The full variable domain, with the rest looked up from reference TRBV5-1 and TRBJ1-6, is KAGVTQTPRYLIKTRGQQVTLSCSPISGHRSVSWYQQTPGQGLQFLFEYFSETQRNKGNFPGRFSGRQFSNSRSEMNVSTLELGDSALYLCASSFSGAGSPLHFGNGTRLTVT.

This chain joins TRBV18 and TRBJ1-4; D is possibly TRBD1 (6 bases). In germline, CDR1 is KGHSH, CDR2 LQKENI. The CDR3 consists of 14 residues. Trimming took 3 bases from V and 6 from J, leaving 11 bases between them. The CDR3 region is CASSPRSGDEKLFF. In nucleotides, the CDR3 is TGTGCCAGCTCACCTCGGTCAGGGGATGAAAAACTGTTTTTT.

The CDR3 protein is CASSFTRDRGNSPLHF. Written as DNA, the CDR3 is TGCGCCAGCAGCTTCACCCGGGACAGGGGCAATTCACCCCTCCACTTT. The chain uses TRBV5-1 and TRBJ1-6, with 10 positions matching TRBD1. Germline-derived CDR1 and CDR2 are SGHRS and YFSETQ. The V and J ends lost 2 bases and 7 bases, in that order; junction bases with no gene match: 6. This CDR3 has 16 amino acids.

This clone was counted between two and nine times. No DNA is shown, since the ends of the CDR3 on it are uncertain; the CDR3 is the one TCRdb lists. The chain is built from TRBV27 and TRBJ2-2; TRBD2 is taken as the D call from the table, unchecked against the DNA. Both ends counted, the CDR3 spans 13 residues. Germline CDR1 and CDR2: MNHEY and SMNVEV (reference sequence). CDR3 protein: CASTLRRAGELFF.

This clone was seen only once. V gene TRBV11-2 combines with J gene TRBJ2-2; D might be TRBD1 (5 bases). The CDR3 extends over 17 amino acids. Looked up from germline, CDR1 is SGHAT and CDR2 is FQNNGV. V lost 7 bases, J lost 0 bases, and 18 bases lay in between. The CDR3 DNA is TGTGCCAGCAAAAGAGTGGGGCACAGAGCGAACACCGGGGAGCTGTTTTTT. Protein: CASKRVGHRANTGELFF.

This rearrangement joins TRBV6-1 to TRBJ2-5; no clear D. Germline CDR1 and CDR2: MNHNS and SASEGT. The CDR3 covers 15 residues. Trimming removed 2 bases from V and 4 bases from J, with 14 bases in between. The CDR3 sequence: CASSESEWAGETQYF. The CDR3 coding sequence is TGTGCCAGCAGTGAATCGGAATGGGCCGGAGAGACCCAGTACTTC.

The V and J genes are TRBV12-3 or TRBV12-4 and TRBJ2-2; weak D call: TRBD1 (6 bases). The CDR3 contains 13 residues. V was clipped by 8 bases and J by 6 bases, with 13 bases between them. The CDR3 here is CASDYRGSGELFF. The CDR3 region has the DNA TGTGCCAGCGATTATAGGGGGTCCGGGGAGCTGTTTTTT.

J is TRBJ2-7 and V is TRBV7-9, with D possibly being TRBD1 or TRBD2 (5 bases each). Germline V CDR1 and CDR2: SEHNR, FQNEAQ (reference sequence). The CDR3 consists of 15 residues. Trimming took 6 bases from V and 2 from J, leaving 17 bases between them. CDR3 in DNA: TGTGCCAGCAGACATACCGGGACCGGCACCTACGAGCAGTACTTC. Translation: CASRHTGTGTYEQYF.

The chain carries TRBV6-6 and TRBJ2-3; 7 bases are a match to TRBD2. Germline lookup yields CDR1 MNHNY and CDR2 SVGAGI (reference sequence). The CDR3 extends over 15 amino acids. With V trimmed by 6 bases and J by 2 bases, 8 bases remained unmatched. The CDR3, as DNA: TGTGCCAGCAGCTCGACTAGCCCAAACACAGATACGCAGTATTTT. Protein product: CASSSTSPNTDTQYF.

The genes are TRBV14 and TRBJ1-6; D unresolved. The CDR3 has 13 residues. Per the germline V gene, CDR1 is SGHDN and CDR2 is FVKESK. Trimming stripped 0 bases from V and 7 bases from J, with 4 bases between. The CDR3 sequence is CASSQDGNSPLHF. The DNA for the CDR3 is TGTGCCAGCAGCCAAGACGGGAATTCACCCCTCCACTTT. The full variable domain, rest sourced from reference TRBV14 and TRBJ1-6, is EAGVTQFPSHSVIEKGQTVTLRCDPISGHDNLYWYRRVMGKEIKFLLHFVKESKQDESGMPNNRFLAERTGGTYSTLKVQPAELEDSGVYFCASSQDGNSPLHFGNGTRLTVT.

The CDR3 sequence: CASSESQGGQYF. CDR3 in DNA: TGTGCCAGCAGTGAATCCCAGGGAGGGCAGTACTTC. The chain carries TRBV25-1 and TRBJ2-7, with D possibly matching TRBD2 (6 bases). The CDR3 loop spans 12 amino acids. CDR1 and CDR2 from the germline V gene are MGHDK and SYGVNS. The ends were cut back, 1 base at V and 9 bases at J, with 10 bases in the middle.

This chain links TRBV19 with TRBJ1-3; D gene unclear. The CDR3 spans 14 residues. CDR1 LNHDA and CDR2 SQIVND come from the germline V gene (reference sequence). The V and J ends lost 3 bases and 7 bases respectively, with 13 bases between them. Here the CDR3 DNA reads TGTGCCAGTAGTATCGGACGGATCGGCAACACCATATATTTT. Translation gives CASSIGRIGNTIYF.

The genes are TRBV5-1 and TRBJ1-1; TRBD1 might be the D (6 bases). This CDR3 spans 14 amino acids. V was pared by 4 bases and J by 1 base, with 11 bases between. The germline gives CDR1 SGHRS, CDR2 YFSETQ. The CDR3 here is CASSEDSRNTEAFF. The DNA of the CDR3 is TGCGCCAGCAGCGAGGACAGTCGGAACACTGAAGCTTTCTTT.

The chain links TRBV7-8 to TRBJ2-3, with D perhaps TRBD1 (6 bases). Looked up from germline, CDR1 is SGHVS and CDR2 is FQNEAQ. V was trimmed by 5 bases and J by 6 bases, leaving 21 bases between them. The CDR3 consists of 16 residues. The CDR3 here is CASSPLGHGRADTQYF. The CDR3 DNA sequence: TGTGCCAGCAGCCCGCTGGGACACGGGCGGGCCGATACGCAGTATTTT.

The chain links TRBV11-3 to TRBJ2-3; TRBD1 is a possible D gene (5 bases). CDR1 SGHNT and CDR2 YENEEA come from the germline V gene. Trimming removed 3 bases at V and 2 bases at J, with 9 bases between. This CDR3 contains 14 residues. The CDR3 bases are TGTGCCAGCAGCTTCGACAGCTCCACAGATACGCAGTATTTT. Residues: CASSFDSSTDTQYF.

CDR3 coding DNA: TGTGCCAGCTCAGACCAGGGGGGGACCTATGGCTACACCTTC. Protein sequence: CASSDQGGTYGYTF. The chain has TRBV18 and TRBJ1-2; TRBD1 aligns across 7 bases. The junction had 7 bases not matched to a gene; V was cut back by 5 bases and J by 4 bases. CDR1 and CDR2 (germline): KGHSH, LQKENI. The CDR3 contains 14 residues. Looking up the rest from reference TRBV18 and TRBJ1-2 gives the full variable domain: NAGVMQNPRHLVRRRGQEARLRCSPMKGHSHVYWYRQLPEEGLKFMVYLQKENIIDESGMPKERFSAEFPKEGPSILRIQQVVRGDSAAYFCASSDQGGTYGYTFGSGTRLTVV.

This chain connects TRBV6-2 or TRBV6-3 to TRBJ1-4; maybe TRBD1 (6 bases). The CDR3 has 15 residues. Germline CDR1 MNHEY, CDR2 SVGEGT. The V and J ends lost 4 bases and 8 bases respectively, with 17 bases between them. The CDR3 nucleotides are TGTGCCAGCAGTTCACGGAGGGGGGTCGGAGAAAAACTGTTTTTT. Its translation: CASSSRRGVGEKLFF.

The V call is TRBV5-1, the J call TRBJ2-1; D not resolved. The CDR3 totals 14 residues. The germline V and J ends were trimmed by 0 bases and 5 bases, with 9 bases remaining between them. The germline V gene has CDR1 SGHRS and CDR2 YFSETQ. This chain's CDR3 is CASSLGEGNNEQFF. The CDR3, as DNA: TGCGCCAGCAGCTTGGGGGAAGGTAACAATGAGCAGTTCTTC.

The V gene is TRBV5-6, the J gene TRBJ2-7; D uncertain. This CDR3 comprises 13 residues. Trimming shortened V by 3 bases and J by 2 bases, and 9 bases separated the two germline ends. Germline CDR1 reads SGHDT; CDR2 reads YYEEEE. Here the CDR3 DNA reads TGTGCCAGCAGCTATCGGGCCACCTACGAGCAGTACTTC. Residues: CASSYRATYEQYF.

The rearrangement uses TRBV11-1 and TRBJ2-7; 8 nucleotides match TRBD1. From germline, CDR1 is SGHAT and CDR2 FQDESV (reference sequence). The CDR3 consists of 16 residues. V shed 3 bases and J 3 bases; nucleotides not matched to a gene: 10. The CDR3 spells CASSFPPLDRDYEQYF. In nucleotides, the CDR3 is TGTGCCAGCAGCTTCCCGCCCCTGGACAGGGACTACGAGCAGTACTTC.

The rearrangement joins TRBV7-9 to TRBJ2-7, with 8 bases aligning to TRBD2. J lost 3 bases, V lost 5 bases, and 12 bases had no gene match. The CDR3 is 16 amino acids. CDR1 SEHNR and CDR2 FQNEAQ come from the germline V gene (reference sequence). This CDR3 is CASSLYEAGGDYEQYF. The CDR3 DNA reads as TGTGCCAGCAGCCTCTACGAGGCGGGAGGCGACTACGAGCAGTACTTC.

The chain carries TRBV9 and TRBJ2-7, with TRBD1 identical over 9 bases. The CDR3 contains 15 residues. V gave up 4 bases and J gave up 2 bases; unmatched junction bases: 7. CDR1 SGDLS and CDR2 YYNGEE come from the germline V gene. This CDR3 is CASSSRTGAAYEQYF. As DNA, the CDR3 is TGTGCCAGCAGCTCCAGGACAGGGGCCGCCTACGAGCAGTACTTC.

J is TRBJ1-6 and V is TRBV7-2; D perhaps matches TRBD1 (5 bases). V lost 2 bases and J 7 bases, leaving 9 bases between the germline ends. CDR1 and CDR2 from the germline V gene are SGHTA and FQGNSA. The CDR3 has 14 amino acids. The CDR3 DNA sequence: TGTGCCAGCAGCTTAACAGGTCAAAATTCACCCCTCCACTTT. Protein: CASSLTGQNSPLHF. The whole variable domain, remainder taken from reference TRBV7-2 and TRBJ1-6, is GAGVSQSPSNKVTEKGKDVELRCDPISGHTALYWYRQSLGQGLEFLIYFQGNSAPDKSGLPSDRFSAERTGGSVSTLTIQRTQQEDSAVYLCASSLTGQNSPLHFGNGTRLTVT.

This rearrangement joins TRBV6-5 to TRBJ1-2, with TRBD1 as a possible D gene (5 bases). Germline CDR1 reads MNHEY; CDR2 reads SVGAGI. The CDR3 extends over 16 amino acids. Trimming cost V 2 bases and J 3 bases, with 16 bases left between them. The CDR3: CASSYTEGAGYYGYTF. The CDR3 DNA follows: TGTGCCAGCAGTTACACCGAGGGCGCAGGGTACTATGGCTACACCTTC.

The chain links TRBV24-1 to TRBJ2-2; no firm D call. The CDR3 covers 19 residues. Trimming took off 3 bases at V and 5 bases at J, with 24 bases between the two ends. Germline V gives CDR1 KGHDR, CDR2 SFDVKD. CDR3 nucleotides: TGTGCCACCAGTGATCCATCCCCCCGCGGCAGGTCAAGGACCGGGGAGCTGTTTTTT. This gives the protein CATSDPSPRGRSRTGELFF.

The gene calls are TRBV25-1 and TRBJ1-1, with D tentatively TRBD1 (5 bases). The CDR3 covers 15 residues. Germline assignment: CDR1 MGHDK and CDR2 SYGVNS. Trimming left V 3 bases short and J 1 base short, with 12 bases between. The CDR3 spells CASSDFGTPNTEAFF. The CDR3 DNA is TGTGCCAGCAGTGATTTCGGGACTCCGAACACTGAAGCTTTCTTT.